The rows below give T cell receptor beta chains drawn from one sample of a study of post-analysis software for immune sequencing data. Via MiXCR, TCRdb re-called the PCR reads, giving one row per CDR3 protein. The sample consists of approximately 440,000 distinct CDR3 sequences, 40% to 55% of them appearing once. The sequenced material came from blood. The receptor source for this set is a girl aged 5-17 years with multiple sclerosis. CDR3s leave out the opening cysteine and the closing phenylalanine or tryptophan. Size is stated for part of the rows, as once, few or many counts, or as a class when the clone is expanded.

clone_size: few; v_call: TRBV20-1; j_call: TRBJ1-2; cdr3_aa: SARGGDGYT
clone_size: NA; v_call: TRBV2; j_call: TRBJ2-1; cdr3_aa: ASRDGRVAYEQF
clone_size: NA; v_call: TRBV29-1; j_call: TRBJ2-5; cdr3_aa: SVDEVTQY
clone_size: NA; v_call: TRBV7-2; j_call: TRBJ1-1; cdr3_aa: ASSLLSGGNTEAF
clone_size: few; v_call: TRBV29-1; j_call: TRBJ1-2; cdr3_aa: SVEGRNPGGYT
clone_size: NA; v_call: TRBV28; j_call: TRBJ2-7; cdr3_aa: ASSPMLGGGLNEQY
clone_size: NA; v_call: TRBV24-1; j_call: TRBJ2-1; cdr3_aa: ATSGPGIYEQF
clone_size: NA; v_call: TRBV20-1; j_call: TRBJ1-2; cdr3_aa: SARDGGPWGGYT
clone_size: NA; v_call: TRBV24-1; j_call: TRBJ2-5; cdr3_aa: ATSDLPGETQY
clone_size: NA; v_call: TRBV20-1; j_call: NA; cdr3_aa: SARDQGGSYEQY
clone_size: once; v_call: TRBV20-1; j_call: TRBJ2-1; cdr3_aa: SASGAGNGNEQF
clone_size: NA; v_call: TRBV18; j_call: TRBJ1-2; cdr3_aa: ASSPSGTSHGGYT
clone_size: NA; v_call: TRBV28; j_call: TRBJ1-5; cdr3_aa: ASSPYRQEKNQPQH